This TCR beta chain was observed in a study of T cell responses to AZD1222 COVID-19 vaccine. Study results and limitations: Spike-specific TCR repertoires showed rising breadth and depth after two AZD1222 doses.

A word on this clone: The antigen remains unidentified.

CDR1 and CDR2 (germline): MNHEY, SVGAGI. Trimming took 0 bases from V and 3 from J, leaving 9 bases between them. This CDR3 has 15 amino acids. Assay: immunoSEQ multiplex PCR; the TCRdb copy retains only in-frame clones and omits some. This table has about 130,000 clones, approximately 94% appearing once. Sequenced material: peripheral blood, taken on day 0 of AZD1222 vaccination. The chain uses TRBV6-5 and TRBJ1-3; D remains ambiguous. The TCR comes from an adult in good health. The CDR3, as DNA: TGTGCCAGCAGTTACTCGCGGCTGGTTGGAAACACCATATATTTT. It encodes CASSYSRLVGNTIYF.